Listed here are 13 T cell receptor beta chains from one sample, sequenced in a study of cytomegalovirus exposure and HLA in healthy donors. The PCR employed 60 Vbeta primers together with 13 Jbeta primers. The data were produced by immunoSEQ multiplex PCR, yet TCRdb's version contains in-frame clones alone and is incomplete. The profile covers approximately 150,000 clones, with approximately 68% appearing a single time and about 4.5% taken by the ten largest. Material for sequencing was PBMCs. The receptor source for this set is a man aged 60-69 years in good health and CMV-seronegative.

This clone showed up just a few times. The chain carries TRBV5-6 and TRBJ2-7; 8 positions agree with TRBD2. The CDR3 has 14 amino acids. The J segment lost 6 bases and the V segment lost 0 bases, leaving 5 bases of the junction unmatched. Looked up from germline, CDR1 is SGHDT and CDR2 is YYEEEE. CDR3 bases: TGTGCCAGCAGCTTGGGGACTAGCCCTAGCGAGCAGTACTTC. Its protein is CASSLGTSPSEQYF.

The genes are TRBV16 and TRBJ2-7, with 7 bases lining up with TRBD1. From germline, CDR1 is KGHSY and CDR2 FQNENV. The CDR3 runs 14 residues. The V segment lost 0 bases and the J segment 7 bases; nucleotides outside the gene matches: 6. The CDR3 coding sequence is TGTGCCAGCAGCCAATCTGAGGCAGGGGGTGAGCAGTACTTC. Amino acids: CASSQSEAGGEQYF.

The chain joins TRBV28 to TRBJ2-7; 7 bases match TRBD1. V lost 4 bases and J lost 5; bases outside the gene matches: 11. CDR1 and CDR2 from the germline V gene are MDHEN and SYDVKM. This CDR3 is built from 15 residues. CDR3 residues: CASSSLSGGWNEQYF. The CDR3 DNA is TGTGCCAGCAGTTCTCTCTCAGGGGGATGGAACGAGCAGTACTTC. The variable domain in full, completed from reference TRBV28 and TRBJ2-7, reads DVKVTQSSRYLVKRTGEKVFLECVQDMDHENMFWYRQDPGLGLRLIYFSYDVKMKEKGDIPEGYSVSREKKERFSLILESASTNQTSMYLCASSSLSGGWNEQYFGPGTRLTVT.

V gene TRBV11-3 combines with J gene TRBJ2-7; 7 nucleotides agree with TRBD1. V was pared by 0 bases and J by 4 bases, with 6 bases of the junction left unmatched. CDR1 is SGHNT and CDR2 is YENEEA in the germline V gene. The CDR3 sequence is 15 residues long. CDR3 nucleotide sequence: TGTGCCAGCAGCTTAGAAGCTGGACAGGTGTACGAGCAGTACTTC. It yields the protein CASSLEAGQVYEQYF.

The chain is built from TRBV5-4 and TRBJ2-3, with 8 positions matching TRBD1. From germline, CDR1 is SGHNT and CDR2 YYREEE (reference sequence). The CDR3 is 15 amino acids. V lost 0 bases, J lost 4 bases, and 4 bases stayed unmatched. The CDR3 spells CASSLVRGRPDTQYF. The CDR3 coding sequence is TGTGCCAGCAGCTTGGTCAGGGGGCGGCCAGATACGCAGTATTTT.

V usage is TRBV30 and J usage is TRBJ1-2; D remains ambiguous. The length of the CDR3 is 13 residues. Germline V gives CDR1 GTSNPN, CDR2 SVGIG (reference sequence). V lost 3 bases and J 3 bases, leaving 11 bases between the germline ends. As DNA, the CDR3 is TGTGCCTGGAGCGGGGAGGCAGACTATGGCTACACCTTC. It specifies CAWSGEADYGYTF. Full variable domain (missing parts from reference TRBV30 and TRBJ1-2): SQTIHQWPATLVQPVGSPLSLECTVEGTSNPNLYWYRQAAGRGLQLLFYSVGIGQISSEVPQNLSASRPQDRQFILSSKKLLLSDSGFYLCAWSGEADYGYTFGSGTRLTVV.

V gene TRBV29-1 combines with J gene TRBJ1-1, with TRBD1 identical over 8 bases. V lost 6 bases and J lost 0; bases outside the gene matches: 9. The CDR3 spans 15 residues. Germline assignment: CDR1 SQVTM and CDR2 ANQGSEA. CDR3 coding DNA: TGCAGCGTCGGACAGGGTTCAAGAATGAACACTGAAGCTTTCTTT. Its protein product is CSVGQGSRMNTEAFF.

V gene TRBV27 combines with J gene TRBJ2-4; D is perhaps TRBD2 (6 bases). Deletions cut 3 bases from V and 1 base from J, with 10 bases between. The CDR3 covers 15 residues. Germline-derived CDR1 and CDR2 are MNHEY and SMNVEV (reference sequence). CDR3 sequence: CASSFGGPAKNIQYF. The CDR3 coding sequence is TGTGCCAGCAGTTTCGGAGGGCCGGCCAAAAACATTCAGTACTTC.

This chain connects TRBV7-2 to TRBJ2-3, with TRBD2 identical over 7 bases. V lost 5 bases, J lost 6 bases, and 2 bases stayed unmatched. The CDR3 runs 12 residues. Germline CDR1 is SGHTA and CDR2 is FQGNSA. The CDR3 DNA reads as TGTGCCAGCAGCCGGGAGGCGGATACGCAGTATTTT. Translation: CASSREADTQYF. Looking up the rest from reference TRBV7-2 and TRBJ2-3 gives the full variable domain: GAGVSQSPSNKVTEKGKDVELRCDPISGHTALYWYRQSLGQGLEFLIYFQGNSAPDKSGLPSDRFSAERTGGSVSTLTIQRTQQEDSAVYLCASSREADTQYFGPGTRLTVL.

With respect to this clone: The junction departs from germline at one end; a sequencing error may be responsible. The chain carries TRBV27 and TRBJ2-4, with D unclear. Germline V gives CDR1 MNHEY, CDR2 SMNVEV (reference sequence). This CDR3 comprises 14 residues. The CDR3, as DNA: TGTGCCAGCAGTTTTGGCGGAACCCCTGAAAAGAGGCACTTC. Its protein is CASSFGGTPEKRHF.

The V gene is TRBV5-1, the J gene TRBJ1-5; D is unclear. The V gene lost 7 bases and the J gene lost 0 bases, with 23 bases spanning the gap. From germline, CDR1 is SGHRS and CDR2 YFSETQ. CDR3 length: 18 residues. In DNA form, the CDR3 reads TGCGCCAGCCCCTATTACGGGGTAGGGTTAGATAGCAATCAGCCCCAGCATTTT. This translates into CASPYYGVGLDSNQPQHF.

This rearrangement joins TRBV19 to TRBJ2-7; 12 positions match TRBD2. The CDR3 contains 14 residues. Losses at the gene ends were 7 bases for V and 3 bases for J; bases not matched to a gene: 4. The V gene's germline CDR1 is LNHDA and CDR2 SQIVND (reference sequence). Here the CDR3 reads CASNKGLAGYEQYF. CDR3 DNA: TGTGCCAGTAACAAGGGACTAGCGGGCTACGAGCAGTACTTC.

This clone turned up a few times. The chain employs TRBV2 and TRBJ2-2; possibly TRBD1 for D (6 bases). The germline V gene has CDR1 SNHLY and CDR2 FYNNEI. V was clipped by 10 bases and J by 0 bases, with 12 bases between them. CDR3 length: 14 residues. CDR3 region: CATRDTANTGELFF. The CDR3 coding sequence is TGTGCCACCCGGGACACTGCGAACACCGGGGAGCTGTTTTTT.